The clone carrying this T cell receptor beta chain was counted only a few times. The source of the sample is a study of blood T cell repertoires in COVID-19. V lost 2 bases to trimming and J lost 0 bases, with 10 bases between them. Germline V CDR1 and CDR2: KGHSH, LQKENI. This CDR3 has 15 amino acids. This table comes from immunoSEQ multiplex PCR, and its TCRdb copy is limited to in-frame clones, with some not included. The repertoire has 300,000 to 450,000 clones, 85% to 90% of them found once; the top ten carry about 1.1%. The chain carries TRBV18 and TRBJ1-2; D remains unclear. Material for sequencing was PBMCs or T cells enriched from blood (not recorded which). The source is a woman aged 18-29 years who had recovered from COVID-19. Written as DNA, the CDR3 is TGTGCCAGCTCACCAGCAGCGCCGTCTAACTATGGCTACACCTTC. Protein sequence: CASSPAAPSNYGYTF.